These T cell receptor beta chains were read from a single sample in a study of blood T cell repertoires in COVID-19. Measured with immunoSEQ multiplex PCR; TCRdb has only the in-frame clones, and not every one. The table lists roughly 150,000 clones, approximately 84% of them singletons, with roughly 14% in the top ten. The sample was peripheral blood. Receptor source: a woman older than 75 with acute or convalescent COVID-19. Each CDR3 is given with its conserved first and last residue. The order of the fields is D gene, J gene, V gene, clone size, CDR3 DNA, CDR3 protein. The D gene is left open where the match is weak. Rows give clone size only sometimes, using once, few, many, or a class for an expanded clone.

NA TRBJ1-1 TRBV30 NA TGTGCCTGGAGTCTTACGGCAGGGAACACTGAAGCTTTCTTT CAWSLTAGNTEAFF
TRBD1 TRBJ2-7 TRBV4-1 NA TGCGCCAGCAGCCAAGAAGGGGGACAGGCCGTCTCCTACGAGCAGTACTTC CASSQEGGQAVSYEQYF
NA TRBJ1-1 TRBV7-9 NA TGTGCCAGCAGCTCGGGGGGGCGAGGGAACACTGAAGCTTTCTTT CASSSGGRGNTEAFF
NA TRBJ1-1 TRBV29-1 NA TGCAGCGTTGAACGGCAGGGCGAAGCTTTCTTT CSVERQGEAFF
NA TRBJ1-2 TRBV2 few TGTGCCAGCAGTGGATCCGGCGGCAGTGGCTACACCTTC CASSGSGGSGYTF
NA TRBJ1-3 TRBV3-1/TRBV3-2 NA TGTGCCAGCAGCCAACAGGGTTTAAACACCATATATTTT CASSQQGLNTIYF
TRBD1 TRBJ1-6 TRBV18 NA TGTGCCAGCTCTCTCGAGGGGGCTAATTCACCCCTCCACTTT CASSLEGANSPLHF
NA TRBJ1-1 TRBV3-1/TRBV3-2 NA TGTGCCAGCAGCCAAGAGGGAGGGGCCACTGAAGCTTTCTTT CASSQEGGATEAFF
NA TRBJ1-4 TRBV5-6 NA TGTGCCAGCAGCTTGCGGAGGGAAAAACTGTTTTTT CASSLRREKLFF
TRBD1 TRBJ1-2 TRBV29-1 NA TGCAGCGTTTCGGCCGACAGGGTCTATGGCTACACCTTC CSVSADRVYGYTF
NA TRBJ1-5 TRBV19 few TGTGCCAGTAGTATGAGGGAGGATCAGCCCCAGCATTTT CASSMREDQPQHF
NA TRBJ2-7 TRBV4-2 NA TGTGCCAGCAGCCAAGATATGGCAGTTTCGTCCTACGAGCAGTACTTC CASSQDMAVSSYEQYF
NA TRBJ1-1 TRBV5-1 NA TGCGCCAGCAGCGTCCGGGACTCCCGGGGAGCTTTCTTT CASSVRDSRGAFF
NA TRBJ2-7 TRBV18 NA TGTGCCAGCTCACCAGGACAGAACGAGCAGTACTTC CASSPGQNEQYF
NA TRBJ2-1 TRBV5-6 NA TGTGCCAGCAGCTATTCCTCGGGCGGGGTCTCCTACAATGAGCAGTTCTTC CASSYSSGGVSYNEQFF
TRBD2 TRBJ2-1 TRBV7-3 NA TGTGCCAGCAGCCGGAGGACTAGCGGGAGTTTAAATGAGCAGTTCTTC CASSRRTSGSLNEQFF